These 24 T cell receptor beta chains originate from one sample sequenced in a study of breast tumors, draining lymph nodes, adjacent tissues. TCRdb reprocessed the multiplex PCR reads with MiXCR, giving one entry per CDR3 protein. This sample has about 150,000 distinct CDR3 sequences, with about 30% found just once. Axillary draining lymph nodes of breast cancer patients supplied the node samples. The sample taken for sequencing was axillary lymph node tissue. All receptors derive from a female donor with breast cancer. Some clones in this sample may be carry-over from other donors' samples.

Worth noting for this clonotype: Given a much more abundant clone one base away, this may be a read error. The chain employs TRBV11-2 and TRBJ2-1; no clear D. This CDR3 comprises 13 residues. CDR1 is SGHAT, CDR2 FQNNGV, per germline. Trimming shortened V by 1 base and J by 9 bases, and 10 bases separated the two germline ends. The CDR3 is CASSLGLDTEQFF. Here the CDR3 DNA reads TGTGCCAGCAGCTTAGGCCTAGACACTGAGCAGTTCTTC.

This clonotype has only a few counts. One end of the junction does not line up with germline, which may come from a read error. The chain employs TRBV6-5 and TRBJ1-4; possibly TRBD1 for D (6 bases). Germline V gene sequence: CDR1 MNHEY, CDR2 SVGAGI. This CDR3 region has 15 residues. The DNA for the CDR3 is TGTGCCAGCAGTCATTTGGACAGTCGAAATGAAAAGCTGTTTTTT. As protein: CASSHLDSRNEKLFF.

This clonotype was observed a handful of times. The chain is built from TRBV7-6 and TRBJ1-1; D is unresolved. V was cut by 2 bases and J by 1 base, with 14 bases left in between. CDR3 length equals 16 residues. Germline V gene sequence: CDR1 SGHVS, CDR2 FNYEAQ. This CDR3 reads CASSLQQAGGNTEAFF. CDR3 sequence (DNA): TGTGCCAGCAGCTTACAACAAGCGGGAGGGAACACTGAAGCTTTCTTT.

CDR3 region: CASSFRGQGPSPLHF. CDR3 coding DNA: TGTGCCAGCAGCTTCAGAGGGCAGGGGCCTTCACCCCTCCACTTT. This chain joins TRBV7-8 and TRBJ1-6; TRBD1 might be the D (6 bases). The V and J ends lost 3 bases and 9 bases respectively, with 15 bases between them. CDR3 length: 15 residues. CDR1 and CDR2 from the germline V gene are SGHVS and FQNEAQ.

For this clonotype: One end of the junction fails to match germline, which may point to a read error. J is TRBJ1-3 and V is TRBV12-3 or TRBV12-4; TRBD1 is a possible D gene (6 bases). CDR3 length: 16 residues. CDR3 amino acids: CAGSLRGGVSGNTIYF. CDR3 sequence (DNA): TGTGCCGGCAGTCTGAGGGGGGGAGTCTCTGGAAACACCATATACTTT.

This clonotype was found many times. The CDR3 sequence: CASSLLEIGYGYTF. The CDR3 region has the DNA TGCGCCAGCAGCCTATTGGAAATAGGCTATGGCTACACCTTC. The gene calls are TRBV4-1 and TRBJ1-2; unclear D gene. Trimming removed 4 bases at V and 4 bases at J, with 13 bases between. CDR1 is MGHRA and CDR2 is YSYEKL in the germline V gene. CDR3 length equals 14 residues.

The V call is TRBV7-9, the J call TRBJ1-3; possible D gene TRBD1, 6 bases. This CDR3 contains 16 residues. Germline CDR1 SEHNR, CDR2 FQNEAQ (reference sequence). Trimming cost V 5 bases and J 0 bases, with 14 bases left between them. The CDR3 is CASSLGRDNSGNTIYF. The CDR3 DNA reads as TGTGCCAGCAGCCTCGGCCGGGACAACTCTGGAAACACCATATATTTT.

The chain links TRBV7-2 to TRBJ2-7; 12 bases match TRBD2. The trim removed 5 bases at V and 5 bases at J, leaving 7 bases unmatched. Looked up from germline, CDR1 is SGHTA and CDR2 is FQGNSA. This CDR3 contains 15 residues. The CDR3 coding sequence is TGTGCCAGCAGCCGTTCTAGCGGGGGGGCGGACGAGCAGTACGTC. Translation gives CASSRSSGGADEQYV.

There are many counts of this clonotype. This CDR3 reads CATSTTANTGELFF. As DNA, the CDR3 is TGTGCCACCAGCACGACAGCGAACACCGGGGAGCTGTTTTTT. The chain has TRBV15 and TRBJ2-2, with D perhaps TRBD1 (5 bases). The CDR3 runs to 14 residues. V lost 4 bases and J 0 bases, leaving 6 bases between the germline ends. CDR1 is LNHNV, CDR2 YYDKDF, per germline (reference sequence). The full variable domain, with the rest looked up from reference TRBV15 and TRBJ2-2, is DAMVIQNPRYQVTQFGKPVTLSCSQTLNHNVMYWYQQKSSQAPKLLFHYYDKDFNNEADTPDNFQSRRPNTSFCFLDIRSPGLGDTAMYLCATSTTANTGELFFGEGSRLTVL.

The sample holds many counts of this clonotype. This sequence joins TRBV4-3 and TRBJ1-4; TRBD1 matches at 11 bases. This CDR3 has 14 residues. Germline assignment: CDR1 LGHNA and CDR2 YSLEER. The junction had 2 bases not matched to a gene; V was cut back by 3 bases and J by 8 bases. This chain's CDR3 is CASSQGQGEEKLFF. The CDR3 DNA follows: TGCGCCAGCAGCCAGGGACAGGGGGAAGAAAAACTGTTTTTT.

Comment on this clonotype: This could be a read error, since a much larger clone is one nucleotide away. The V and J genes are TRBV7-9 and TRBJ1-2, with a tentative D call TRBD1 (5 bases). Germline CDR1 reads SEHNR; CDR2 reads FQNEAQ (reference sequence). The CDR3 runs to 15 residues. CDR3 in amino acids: CASSRGVDNNYGYPF. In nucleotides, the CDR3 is TGTGCCAGCAGCCGAGGGGTAGATAATAACTATGGCTACCCCTTC.

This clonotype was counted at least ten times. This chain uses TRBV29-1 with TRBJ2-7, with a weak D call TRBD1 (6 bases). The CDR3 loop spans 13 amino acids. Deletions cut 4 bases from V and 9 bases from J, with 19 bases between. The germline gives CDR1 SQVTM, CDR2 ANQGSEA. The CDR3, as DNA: TGCAGCGTTGGGGGGACAATCGTTTCACGGCAGTACTTC. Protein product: CSVGGTIVSRQYF.

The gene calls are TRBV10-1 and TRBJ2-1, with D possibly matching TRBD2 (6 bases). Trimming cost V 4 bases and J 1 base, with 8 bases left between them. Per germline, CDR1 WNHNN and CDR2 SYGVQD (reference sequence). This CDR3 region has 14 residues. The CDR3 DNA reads TGCGCCAGCAGTGGGGCGGGGTCCTACAATGAGCAGTTCTTC. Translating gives CASSGAGSYNEQFF.

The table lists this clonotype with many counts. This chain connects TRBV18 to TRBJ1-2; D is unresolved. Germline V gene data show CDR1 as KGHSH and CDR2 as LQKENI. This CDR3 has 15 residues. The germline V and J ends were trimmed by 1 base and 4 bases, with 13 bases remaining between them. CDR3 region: CASSPLQADPYGYTF. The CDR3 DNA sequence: TGTGCCAGCTCACCACTCCAGGCCGACCCCTATGGCTACACCTTC.

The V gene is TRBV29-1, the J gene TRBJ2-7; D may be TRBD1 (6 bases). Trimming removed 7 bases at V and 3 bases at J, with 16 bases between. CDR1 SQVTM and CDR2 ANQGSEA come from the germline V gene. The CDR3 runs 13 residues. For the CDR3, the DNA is TGCAGCGCACAGGGTCCCCGGTTCTACGAGCAGTACTTC. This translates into CSAQGPRFYEQYF.

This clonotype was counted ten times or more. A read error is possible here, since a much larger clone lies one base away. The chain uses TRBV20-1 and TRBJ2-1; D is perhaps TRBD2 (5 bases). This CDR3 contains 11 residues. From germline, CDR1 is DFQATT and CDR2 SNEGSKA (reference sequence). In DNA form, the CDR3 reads TGCAGTGCCGGAGCAGACTATGAGCAGTCCTTC. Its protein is CSAGADYEQSF.

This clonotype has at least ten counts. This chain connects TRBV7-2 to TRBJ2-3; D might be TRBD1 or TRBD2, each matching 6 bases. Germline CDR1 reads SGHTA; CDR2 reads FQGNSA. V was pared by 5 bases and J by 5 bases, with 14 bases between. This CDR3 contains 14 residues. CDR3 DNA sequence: TGTGCCAGCAGCCCATCCGGGGGCAAAGATACGCAGTATTTT. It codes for CASSPSGGKDTQYF.

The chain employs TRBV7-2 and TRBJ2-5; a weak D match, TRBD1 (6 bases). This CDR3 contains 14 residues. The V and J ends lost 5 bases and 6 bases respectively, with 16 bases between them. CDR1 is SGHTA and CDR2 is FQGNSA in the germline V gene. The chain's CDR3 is CASSADSRMQTQYF. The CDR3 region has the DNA TGTGCCAGCAGCGCGGACAGTCGAATGCAGACCCAGTACTTC.

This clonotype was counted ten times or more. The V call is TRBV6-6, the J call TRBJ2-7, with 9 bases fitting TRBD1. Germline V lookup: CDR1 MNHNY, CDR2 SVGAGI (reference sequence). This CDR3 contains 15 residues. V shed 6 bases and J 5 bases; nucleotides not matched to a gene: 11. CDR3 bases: TGTGCCAGCAGGACCTCCGGGACAGGGTTGCACGAGCAGTACTTC. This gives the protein CASRTSGTGLHEQYF.

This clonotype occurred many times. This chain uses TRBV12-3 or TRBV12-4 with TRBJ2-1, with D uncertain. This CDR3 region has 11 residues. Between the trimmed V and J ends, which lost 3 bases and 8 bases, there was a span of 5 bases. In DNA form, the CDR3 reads TGTGCCAGCAGTTTTCTCGATGAGCAGTTCTTC. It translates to CASSFLDEQFF.

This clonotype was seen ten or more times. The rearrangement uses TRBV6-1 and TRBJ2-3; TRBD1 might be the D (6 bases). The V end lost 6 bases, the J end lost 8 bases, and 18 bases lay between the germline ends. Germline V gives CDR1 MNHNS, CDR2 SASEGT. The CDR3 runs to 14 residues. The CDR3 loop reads CASSDGQTWGTQYF. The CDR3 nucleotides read TGTGCCAGCAGCGACGGACAGACGTGGGGTACGCAGTATTTT.

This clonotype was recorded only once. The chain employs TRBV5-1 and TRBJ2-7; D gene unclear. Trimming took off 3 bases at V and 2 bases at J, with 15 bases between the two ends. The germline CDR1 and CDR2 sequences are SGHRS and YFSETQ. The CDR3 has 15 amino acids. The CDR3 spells CASSYVVADTYEQYF. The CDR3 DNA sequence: TGCGCCAGCAGCTATGTGGTAGCCGATACCTACGAGCAGTACTTC.

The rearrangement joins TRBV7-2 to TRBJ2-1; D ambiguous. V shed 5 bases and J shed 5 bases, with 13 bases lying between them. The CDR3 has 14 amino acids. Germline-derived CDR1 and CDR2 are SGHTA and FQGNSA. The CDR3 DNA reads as TGTGCCAGCAGCCCAGGTGGCCTTGACAATGAGCAGTTCTTC. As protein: CASSPGGLDNEQFF.

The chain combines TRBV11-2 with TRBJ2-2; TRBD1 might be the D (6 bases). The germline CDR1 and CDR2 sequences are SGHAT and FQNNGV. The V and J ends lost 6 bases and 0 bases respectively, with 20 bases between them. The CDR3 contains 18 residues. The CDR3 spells CASRQGPQGCANTGELFF. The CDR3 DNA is TGTGCCAGCAGACAGGGTCCCCAGGGCTGTGCGAACACCGGGGAGCTGTTTTTT.